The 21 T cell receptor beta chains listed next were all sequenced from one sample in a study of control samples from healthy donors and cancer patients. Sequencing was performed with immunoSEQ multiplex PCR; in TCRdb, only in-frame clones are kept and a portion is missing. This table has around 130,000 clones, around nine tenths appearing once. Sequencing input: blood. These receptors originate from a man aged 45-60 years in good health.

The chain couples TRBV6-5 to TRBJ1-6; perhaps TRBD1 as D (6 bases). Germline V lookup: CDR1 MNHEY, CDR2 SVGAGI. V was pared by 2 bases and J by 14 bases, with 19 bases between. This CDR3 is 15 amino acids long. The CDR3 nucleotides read TGTGCCAGCAGTTACGAGTGGCAGGGGCCCTTGACCCTCCACTTT. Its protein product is CASSYEWQGPLTLHF.

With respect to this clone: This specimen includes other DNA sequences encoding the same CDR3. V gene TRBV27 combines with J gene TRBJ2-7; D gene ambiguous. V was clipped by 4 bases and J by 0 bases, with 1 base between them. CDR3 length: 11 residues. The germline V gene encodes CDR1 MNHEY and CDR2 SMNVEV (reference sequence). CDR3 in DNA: TGTGCCAGCAGTTCCTCCTACGAGCAGTACTTC. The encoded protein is CASSSSYEQYF.

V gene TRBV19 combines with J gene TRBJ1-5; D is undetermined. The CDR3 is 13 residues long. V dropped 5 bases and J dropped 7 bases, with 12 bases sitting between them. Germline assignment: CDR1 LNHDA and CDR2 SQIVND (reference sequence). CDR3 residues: CASSALSGQPQHF. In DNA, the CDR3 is TGTGCCAGTAGTGCCCTCTCCGGGCAGCCCCAGCATTTT. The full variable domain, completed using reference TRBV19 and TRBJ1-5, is DGGITQSPKYLFRKEGQNVTLSCEQNLNHDAMYWYRQDPGQGLRLIYYSQIVNDFQKGDIAEGYSVSREKKESFPLTVTSAQKNPTAFYLCASSALSGQPQHFGDGTRLSIL.

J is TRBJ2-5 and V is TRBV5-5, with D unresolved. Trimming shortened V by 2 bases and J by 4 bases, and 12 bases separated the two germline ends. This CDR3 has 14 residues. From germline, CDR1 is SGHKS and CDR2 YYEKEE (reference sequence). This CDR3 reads CASSFTVRRETQYF. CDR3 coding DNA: TGTGCCAGCAGCTTTACCGTCAGGCGAGAGACCCAGTACTTC.

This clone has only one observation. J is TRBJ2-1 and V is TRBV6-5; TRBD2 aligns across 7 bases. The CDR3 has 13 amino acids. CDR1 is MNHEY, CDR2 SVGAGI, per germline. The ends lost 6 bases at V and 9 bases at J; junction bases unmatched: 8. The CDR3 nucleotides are TGTGCCAGCAGCGCTTTGGAGCGGGGTGAGCAGTTCTTC. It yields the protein CASSALERGEQFF.

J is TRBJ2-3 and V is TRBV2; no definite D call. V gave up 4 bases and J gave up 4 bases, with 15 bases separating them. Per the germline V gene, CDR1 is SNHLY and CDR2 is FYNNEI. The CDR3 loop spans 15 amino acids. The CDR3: CASSADSPPPDTQYF. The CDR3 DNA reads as TGTGCCAGCAGTGCCGACTCTCCTCCGCCAGATACGCAGTATTTT.

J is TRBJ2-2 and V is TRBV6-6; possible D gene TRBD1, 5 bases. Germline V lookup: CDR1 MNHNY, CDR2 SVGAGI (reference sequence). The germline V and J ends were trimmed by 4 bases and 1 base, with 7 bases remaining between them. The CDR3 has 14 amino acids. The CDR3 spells CASSSGQNTGELFF. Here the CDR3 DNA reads TGTGCCAGCAGTTCAGGACAGAACACCGGGGAGCTGTTTTTT.

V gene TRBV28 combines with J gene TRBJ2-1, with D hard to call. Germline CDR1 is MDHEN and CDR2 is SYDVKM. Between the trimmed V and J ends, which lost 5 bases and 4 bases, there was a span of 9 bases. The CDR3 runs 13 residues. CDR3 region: CASSNQKYNEQFF. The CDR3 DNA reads TGTGCCAGCAGTAACCAGAAATACAATGAGCAGTTCTTC. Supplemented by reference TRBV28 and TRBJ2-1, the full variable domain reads DVKVTQSSRYLVKRTGEKVFLECVQDMDHENMFWYRQDPGLGLRLIYFSYDVKMKEKGDIPEGYSVSREKKERFSLILESASTNQTSMYLCASSNQKYNEQFFGPGTRLTVL.

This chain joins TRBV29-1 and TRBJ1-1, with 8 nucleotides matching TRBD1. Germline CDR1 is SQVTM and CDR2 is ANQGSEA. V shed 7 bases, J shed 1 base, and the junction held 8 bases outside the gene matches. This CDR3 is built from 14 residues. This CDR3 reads CSAEGTGPNTEAFF. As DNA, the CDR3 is TGCAGCGCTGAGGGGACAGGCCCGAACACTGAAGCTTTCTTT.

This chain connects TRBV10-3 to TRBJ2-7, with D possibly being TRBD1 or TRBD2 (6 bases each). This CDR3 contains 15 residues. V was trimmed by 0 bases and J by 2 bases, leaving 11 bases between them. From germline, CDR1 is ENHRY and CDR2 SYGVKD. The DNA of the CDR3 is TGTGCCATCAGTGAGTCGACGGGGGCCGCCTACGAGCAGTACTTC. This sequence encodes CAISESTGAAYEQYF.

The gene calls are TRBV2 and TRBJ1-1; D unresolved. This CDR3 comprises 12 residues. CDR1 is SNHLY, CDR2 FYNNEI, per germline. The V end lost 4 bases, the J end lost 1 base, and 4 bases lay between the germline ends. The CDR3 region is CASSVGNTEAFF. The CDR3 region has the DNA TGTGCCAGCAGTGTCGGGAACACTGAAGCTTTCTTT.

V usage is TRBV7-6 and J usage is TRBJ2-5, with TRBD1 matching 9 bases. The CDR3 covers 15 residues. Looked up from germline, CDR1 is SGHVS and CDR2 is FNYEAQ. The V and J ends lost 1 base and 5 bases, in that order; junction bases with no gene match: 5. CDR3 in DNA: TGTGCCAGCAGCTTAGATTACAGGGGGCCGGAGACCCAGTACTTC. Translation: CASSLDYRGPETQYF.

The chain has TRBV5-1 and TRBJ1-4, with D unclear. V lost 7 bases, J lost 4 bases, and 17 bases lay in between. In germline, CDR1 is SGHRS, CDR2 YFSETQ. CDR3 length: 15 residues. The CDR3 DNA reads TGCGCCAGCTCCCAGGAGGGCCAAAGTAATGAAAAACTGTTTTTT. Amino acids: CASSQEGQSNEKLFF.

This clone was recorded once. Here the CDR3 DNA reads TGTGCCAGCAGCTTAGTGGTGGGGGGCCTCTCCTACGAGCAGTACTTC. Translating gives CASSLVVGGLSYEQYF. The chain recombines TRBV7-8 with TRBJ2-7, with D perhaps being TRBD1 or TRBD2 (6 bases each). V lost 1 base and J 0 bases, leaving 13 bases between the germline ends. The V gene's germline CDR1 is SGHVS and CDR2 FQNEAQ. The CDR3 extends over 16 amino acids.

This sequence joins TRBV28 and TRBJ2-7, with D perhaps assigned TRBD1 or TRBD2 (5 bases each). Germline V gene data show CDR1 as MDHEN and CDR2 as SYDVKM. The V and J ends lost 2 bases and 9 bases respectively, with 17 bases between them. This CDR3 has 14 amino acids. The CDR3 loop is CASSLRDPRWVQYF. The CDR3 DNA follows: TGTGCCAGCAGTTTAAGGGACCCCCGTTGGGTGCAGTACTTC.

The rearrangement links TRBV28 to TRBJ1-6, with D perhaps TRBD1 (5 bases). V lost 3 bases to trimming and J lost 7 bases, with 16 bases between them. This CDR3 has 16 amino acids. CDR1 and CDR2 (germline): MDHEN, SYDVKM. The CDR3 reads CASSLWQDTRNSPLHF. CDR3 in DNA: TGTGCCAGCAGTTTGTGGCAGGACACGCGGAATTCACCCCTCCACTTT.

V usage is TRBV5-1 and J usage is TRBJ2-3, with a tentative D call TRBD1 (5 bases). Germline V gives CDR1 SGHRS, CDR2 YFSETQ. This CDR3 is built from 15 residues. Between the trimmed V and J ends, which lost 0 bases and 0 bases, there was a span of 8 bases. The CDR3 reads CASSLDRPSTDTQYF. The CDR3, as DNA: TGCGCCAGCAGCTTGGACAGGCCTAGCACAGATACGCAGTATTTT.

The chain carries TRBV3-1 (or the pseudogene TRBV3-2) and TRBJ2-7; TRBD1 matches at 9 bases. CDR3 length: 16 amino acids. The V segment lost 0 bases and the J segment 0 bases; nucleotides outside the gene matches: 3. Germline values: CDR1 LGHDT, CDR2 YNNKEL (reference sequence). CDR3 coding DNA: TGTGCCAGCAGCCAAGAGGGGACAGGGAACTCCTACGAGCAGTACTTC. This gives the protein CASSQEGTGNSYEQYF.

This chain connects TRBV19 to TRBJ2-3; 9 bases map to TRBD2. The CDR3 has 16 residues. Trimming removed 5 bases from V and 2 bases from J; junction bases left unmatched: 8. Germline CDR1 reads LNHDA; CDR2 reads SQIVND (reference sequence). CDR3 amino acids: CASSSRRGGHTDTQYF. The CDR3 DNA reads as TGTGCCAGTAGTTCTCGGCGGGGGGGCCACACAGATACGCAGTATTTT.

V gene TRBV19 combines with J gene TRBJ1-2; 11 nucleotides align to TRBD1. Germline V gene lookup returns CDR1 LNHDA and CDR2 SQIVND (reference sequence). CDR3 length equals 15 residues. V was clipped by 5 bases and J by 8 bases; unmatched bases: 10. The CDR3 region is CASSPGTGGKYGYTF. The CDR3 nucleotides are TGTGCCAGTAGTCCCGGGACAGGGGGGAAATACGGCTACACCTTC.

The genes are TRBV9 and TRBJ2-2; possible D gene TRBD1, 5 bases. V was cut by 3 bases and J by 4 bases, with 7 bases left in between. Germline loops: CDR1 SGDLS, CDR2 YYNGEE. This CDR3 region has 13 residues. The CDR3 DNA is TGTGCCAGCAGCGCGGACACCACCGGGGAGCTGTTTTTT. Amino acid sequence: CASSADTTGELFF.